This T cell receptor (beta chain) was captured in a study of T-cell reconstitution after alpha-beta-depleted transplantation in children. CDR3 size: 16 residues. Germline V gives CDR1 SQVTM, CDR2 ANQGSEA. V dropped 0 bases and J dropped 3 bases, with 17 bases sitting between them. TCRbeta library preparation incorporated unique molecular identifiers. TCRdb used MiXCR to reprocess the PCR reads, holding one entry per CDR3 protein. Of just over 350,000 distinct CDR3 sequences in the sample, 13% are singletons; the top ten hold 4% to 5.5%. This clonotype appeared a few times. The clonotype was recovered from a human donor who donated a stem cell graft to a child with Fanconi anemia. Material: PBMCs, obtained from the stem cell graft. The chain has TRBV29-1 and TRBJ1-2; tentative D call: TRBD1 (6 bases). The CDR3: CSVEEGGVGSYYGYTF. The CDR3 DNA reads as TGCAGCGTTGAAGAAGGGGGAGTTGGCAGTTACTATGGCTACACCTTC.